The 9 T cell receptor beta chains below come from one sample, sequenced in a study of cytomegalovirus exposure and HLA in healthy donors (dated by TCRdb to between 2016 and 2019). Library preparation employed the immunoSEQ multiplex PCR assay. The multiplex PCR relied on a mix of 60 forward primers for TCR Vbeta segments and 13 reverse primers for TCR Jbeta segments. The table comes from immuneACCESS by way of TCRdb, which keeps in-frame sequences with V and J called. Part of the clones is missing from these tables; in studies checked, under half for an unresolved V gene and the rest for unknown reasons. The sample table shows about 140,000 clones, and approximately 70% are seen once. 1.5% to 2% of the sample rests with the top ten. Sequenced: PBMCs. Receptors originate from a woman in her twenties or thirties in good health and CMV-seronegative.

The chain uses TRBV6-6 and TRBJ2-7; 12 bases line up with TRBD1. This CDR3 has 16 amino acids. Unmatched junction bases numbered 5, after V lost 5 bases and J lost 0 bases. Germline-derived CDR1 and CDR2 are MNHNY and SVGAGI (reference sequence). CDR3 region: CASSIPGQGASYEQYF. The CDR3 bases are TGTGCCAGCAGTATACCGGGACAGGGGGCCTCCTACGAGCAGTACTTC.

This chain joins TRBV6-5 and TRBJ2-7; a possible D gene is TRBD1 (5 bases). CDR1 is MNHEY, CDR2 SVGAGI, per germline. The CDR3 length is 14 residues. The V gene lost 4 bases and the J gene lost 0 bases, with 10 bases spanning the gap. CDR3 sequence (DNA): TGTGCCAGCAGTTTTTCCAGGGACTCCTACGAGCAGTACGTC. It codes for CASSFSRDSYEQYV.

This rearrangement joins TRBV19 to TRBJ1-2; D not certain. The CDR3 totals 13 residues. Germline V gives CDR1 LNHDA, CDR2 SQIVND (reference sequence). V lost 3 bases to trimming and J lost 3 bases, with 8 bases between them. CDR3 in DNA: TGTGCCAGTAGTATGTCCCCCGACTATGGCTACACCTTC. It translates to CASSMSPDYGYTF.

The V gene is TRBV7-2, the J gene TRBJ2-7; D is perhaps TRBD2 (5 bases). This CDR3 is 15 amino acids long. The germline V gene has CDR1 SGHTA and CDR2 FQGNSA. Trimming took 4 bases from V and 2 from J, leaving 15 bases between them. The CDR3 here is CASSSRGSGPYEQYF. CDR3 bases: TGTGCCAGCAGCTCTAGAGGGTCGGGTCCCTACGAGCAGTACTTC.

The chain recombines TRBV7-9 with TRBJ2-1; TRBD1 is a possible D gene (5 bases). The CDR3 extends over 13 amino acids. Trimming took 4 bases from V and 3 from J, leaving 7 bases between them. From germline, CDR1 is SEHNR and CDR2 FQNEAQ (reference sequence). In DNA form, the CDR3 reads TGTGCCAGCAGCTCCGACAGCTACAATGAGCAGTTCTTC. Protein: CASSSDSYNEQFF.

This clone was observed once. The chain carries TRBV2 and TRBJ1-1; no reliable D call. V was trimmed by 4 bases and J by 1 base, leaving 10 bases between them. CDR3 length: 14 amino acids. Looked up from germline, CDR1 is SNHLY and CDR2 is FYNNEI. Written as DNA, the CDR3 is TGTGCCAGCAGTGTCCTAGGAGGGAACACTGAAGCTTTCTTT. This translates into CASSVLGGNTEAFF.

This clone was counted a few times. J is TRBJ2-5 and V is TRBV5-8; the D is unclear. V was clipped by 0 bases and J by 5 bases, with 5 bases between them. The length of the CDR3 is 12 residues. The V gene's germline CDR1 is SGHTS and CDR2 YDEGEE. The CDR3: CASSLALETQYF. For the CDR3, the DNA is TGTGCCAGCAGCTTGGCCTTGGAGACCCAGTACTTC. Full variable domain (remainder filled in from reference TRBV5-8 and TRBJ2-5): EAGVTQSPTHLIKTRGQQATLRCSPISGHTSVYWYQQALGLGLQFLLWYDEGEERNRGNFPPRFSGRQFPNYSSELNVNALELEDSALYLCASSLALETQYFGPGTRLLVL.

Only one count was recorded for this clone. As DNA, the CDR3 is TGTGCCTGGAGTACCCCCCACAGAAGCCTCTACAATGAGCAGTTCTTC. It encodes CAWSTPHRSLYNEQFF. The chain joins TRBV30 to TRBJ2-1; no firm D call. The V end lost 2 bases, the J end lost 3 bases, and 17 bases lay between the germline ends. The CDR3 has 16 amino acids. Per the germline V gene, CDR1 is GTSNPN and CDR2 is SVGIG (reference sequence). Variable domain in full (rest from reference TRBV30 and TRBJ2-1): SQTIHQWPATLVQPVGSPLSLECTVEGTSNPNLYWYRQAAGRGLQLLFYSVGIGQISSEVPQNLSASRPQDRQFILSSKKLLLSDSGFYLCAWSTPHRSLYNEQFFGPGTRLTVL.

This clone showed up just a few times. This chain uses TRBV6-5 with TRBJ1-4, with D uncertain. V gave up 2 bases and J gave up 6 bases, with 10 bases separating them. Germline CDR1 and CDR2: MNHEY and SVGAGI. The CDR3 loop spans 14 amino acids. CDR3 amino acids: CASSYTGKDEKLFF. CDR3 coding DNA: TGTGCCAGCAGTTACACGGGGAAGGATGAAAAACTGTTTTTT.